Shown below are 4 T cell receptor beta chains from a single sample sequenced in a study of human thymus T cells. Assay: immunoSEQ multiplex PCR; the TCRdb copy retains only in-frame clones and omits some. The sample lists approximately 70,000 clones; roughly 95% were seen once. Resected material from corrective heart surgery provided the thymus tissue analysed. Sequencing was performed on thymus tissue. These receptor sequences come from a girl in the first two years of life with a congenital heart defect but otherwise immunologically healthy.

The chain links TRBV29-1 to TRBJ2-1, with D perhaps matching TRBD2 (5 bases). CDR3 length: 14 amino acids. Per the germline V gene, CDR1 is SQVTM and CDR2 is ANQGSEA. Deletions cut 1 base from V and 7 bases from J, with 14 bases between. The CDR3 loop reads CSVEGERTFNEQFF. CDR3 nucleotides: TGCAGCGTTGAAGGGGAGAGGACTTTTAATGAGCAGTTCTTC.

CDR3 in DNA: TGTGCCAGTAGCTCTGAATTGGGGGTCCTCTACGAGCAGTACTTC. As protein: CASSSELGVLYEQYF. The rearrangement uses TRBV19 and TRBJ2-7; D assignment may be TRBD1 or TRBD2 (5 bases each). CDR1 and CDR2 from the germline V gene are LNHDA and SQIVND (reference sequence). This CDR3 is built from 15 residues. The V end lost 6 bases, the J end lost 3 bases, and 18 bases lay between the germline ends.

The CDR3 region is CATSSYREQYF. The CDR3 DNA sequence: TGTGCCACCAGCTCTTACCGGGAACAGTACTTC. The V and J genes are TRBV15 and TRBJ2-4, with D perhaps TRBD2 (5 bases). The CDR3 has 11 residues. V gave up 5 bases and J gave up 13 bases, with 12 bases separating them. CDR1 and CDR2 from the germline V gene are LNHNV and YYDKDF (reference sequence).

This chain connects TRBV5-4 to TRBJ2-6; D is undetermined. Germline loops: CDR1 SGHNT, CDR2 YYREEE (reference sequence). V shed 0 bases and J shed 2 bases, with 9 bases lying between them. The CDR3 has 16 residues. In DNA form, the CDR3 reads TGTGCCAGCAGCTTGGAAAGAGGCCCTGGGGCCAACGTCCTGACTTTC. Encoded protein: CASSLERGPGANVLTF.